Shown below are 26 T cell receptor beta chains from a single sample sequenced in a study of cytomegalovirus exposure and HLA in healthy donors (dated by TCRdb to the late 2010s). Library preparation employed the immunoSEQ multiplex PCR assay. For the multiplex PCR, a mixture combining 60 forward primers for TCR Vbeta segments and 13 reverse primers for TCR Jbeta segments was used. Here the immuneACCESS table is served through TCRdb, limited to in-frame sequences with V and J called. Missing clones are a known gap in these copies; in checked studies unresolved V genes cover under half, and the rest lacks a known reason. Within this sample are some 140,000 clones, with roughly 9% of them counted one time only. 5.5% to 8% of the sample lies in the top ten. Material for sequencing was PBMCs. Source of these receptors: a woman between 40 and 50 years old in good health and CMV-seropositive.

The CDR3, as DNA: TGTGCCAGCAGCTTAGGTGGCCGCCTCGAGCAGTACTTC. Protein product: CASSLGGRLEQYF. The chain recombines TRBV7-8 with TRBJ2-7, with D uncertain. V was clipped by 1 base and J by 6 bases, with 10 bases between them. Germline loops: CDR1 SGHVS, CDR2 FQNEAQ. The CDR3 is 13 amino acids. The entire variable domain, with the rest obtained from reference TRBV7-8 and TRBJ2-7, is as follows: GAGVSQSPRYKVAKRGQDVALRCDPISGHVSLFWYQQALGQGPEFLTYFQNEAQLDKSGLPSDRFFAERPEGSVSTLKIQRTQQEDSAVYLCASSLGGRLEQYFGPGTRLTVT.

The chain employs TRBV9 and TRBJ2-5; 9 bases align to TRBD2. Germline CDR1 and CDR2: SGDLS and YYNGEE. The CDR3 extends over 17 amino acids. Trimming at V came to 0 bases and at J to 5 bases, leaving 11 bases not matched to a gene. CDR3 amino acids: CASSVGPSRGGAETQYF. CDR3 sequence (DNA): TGTGCCAGCAGCGTAGGCCCTTCCCGCGGGGGGGCCGAGACCCAGTACTTC.

The sample holds a few counts of this clone. This rearrangement joins TRBV6-1 to TRBJ1-2; maybe TRBD1 (6 bases). Between the trimmed V and J ends, which lost 3 bases and 5 bases, there was a span of 19 bases. Per the germline V gene, CDR1 is MNHNS and CDR2 is SASEGT. The CDR3 totals 16 residues. The CDR3 DNA reads as TGTGCCAGCAGTGATCGACAGGCCCGTTTTCGGTATGGCTACACCTTC. Its translation: CASSDRQARFRYGYTF.

This clone was counted between two and nine times. The rearrangement uses TRBV4-3 and TRBJ2-1, with unresolved D. The V end lost 4 bases, the J end lost 7 bases, and 11 bases lay between the germline ends. Germline lookup yields CDR1 LGHNA and CDR2 YSLEER. This CDR3 spans 13 amino acids. CDR3: CASSPRGRNEQFF. DNA of the CDR3: TGCGCCAGCAGCCCGAGAGGTAGGAATGAGCAGTTCTTC.

V is TRBV19 and J is TRBJ1-1, with 7 bases that match TRBD1. J lost 1 base, V lost 7 bases, and 15 bases had no gene match. This CDR3 spans 17 amino acids. Germline V CDR1 and CDR2: LNHDA, SQIVND (reference sequence). DNA for the CDR3: TGTGCCAGTATCGACCCCGACACGGCAGGGGGGAACACTGAAGCTTTCTTT. Its protein product is CASIDPDTAGGNTEAFF.

This clone was picked up a small number of times. The V and J genes are TRBV5-4 and TRBJ2-7; 9 nucleotides line up with TRBD1. Trimming took 5 bases from V and 5 from J; bases not matched to a gene: 11. This CDR3 has 15 amino acids. Germline V lookup: CDR1 SGHNT, CDR2 YYREEE (reference sequence). In nucleotides, the CDR3 is TGTGCCAGCAGTTTGCCGGGACAGGGAGTCGACGAGCAGTACTTC. Translated: CASSLPGQGVDEQYF.

The chain has TRBV29-1 and TRBJ2-3, with unresolved D. The CDR3 length is 15 residues. Between the trimmed V and J ends, which lost 6 bases and 0 bases, there was a span of 16 bases. Germline CDR1 and CDR2: SQVTM and ANQGSEA. The CDR3 DNA follows: TGCAGCGTCAGAGCCTACAGCACTAGCACAGATACGCAGTATTTT. Translation gives CSVRAYSTSTDTQYF.

This clone was seen more than once but under ten times. V usage is TRBV7-9 and J usage is TRBJ2-5; D possibly corresponds to TRBD2 (6 bases). This CDR3 has 16 residues. Per germline, CDR1 SEHNR and CDR2 FQNEAQ (reference sequence). With 3 bases removed from V and 3 bases from J, the gap between germline ends came to 17 bases. The CDR3 here is CASSFSPGLREETQYF. DNA of the CDR3: TGTGCCAGCAGCTTTTCACCGGGACTGCGGGAAGAGACCCAGTACTTC.

This clone was seen a handful of times. J is TRBJ1-1 and V is TRBV19, with 7 positions matching TRBD1. The CDR3 sequence is 12 residues long. V was pared by 11 bases and J by 5 bases, with 8 bases of the junction left unmatched. Looked up from germline, CDR1 is LNHDA and CDR2 is SQIVND (reference sequence). The CDR3, as DNA: TGTGCCGTCAGACAGGGATGGACTGAAGCTTTCTTT. The encoded protein is CAVRQGWTEAFF. Together with reference TRBV19 and TRBJ1-1, the CDR3 gives the full variable domain: DGGITQSPKYLFRKEGQNVTLSCEQNLNHDAMYWYRQDPGQGLRLIYYSQIVNDFQKGDIAEGYSVSREKKESFPLTVTSAQKNPTAFYLCAVRQGWTEAFFGQGTRLTVV.

The J gene is TRBJ1-2, the V gene TRBV29-1, with 8 nucleotides matching TRBD1. The J segment lost 1 base and the V segment lost 6 bases, leaving 7 bases of the junction unmatched. This CDR3 contains 14 residues. Germline loops: CDR1 SQVTM, CDR2 ANQGSEA. The CDR3 protein is CSVDRGRGNYGYTF. CDR3 sequence (DNA): TGCAGCGTAGACAGGGGAAGGGGTAACTATGGCTACACCTTC.

CDR3 sequence reads: CASSLVGQLPSNQPQHF. The CDR3 region has the DNA TGTGCCAGCAGCTTAGTCGGACAGCTCCCAAGCAATCAGCCCCAGCATTTT. The chain uses TRBV7-7 and TRBJ1-5, with D possibly matching TRBD1 (6 bases). CDR3 length: 17 amino acids. Trimming took off 1 base at V and 1 base at J, with 14 bases between the two ends. From germline, CDR1 is SSHAT and CDR2 FNYEAQ (reference sequence).

This chain uses TRBV5-8 with TRBJ2-7; D ambiguous. Germline loops: CDR1 SGHTS, CDR2 YDEGEE. The CDR3 loop spans 10 amino acids. Trimming took off 2 bases at V and 5 bases at J, with 2 bases between the two ends. CDR3 sequence (DNA): TGTGCCAGCAGCTTCAACGAGCAGTACTTC. Encoded protein: CASSFNEQYF.

The sample holds a few counts of this clone. Here the CDR3 DNA reads TGTGCCAGCAGTGTGAGTAATATGAACACCGGGGAGCTGTTTTTT. Translated: CASSVSNMNTGELFF. This chain joins TRBV6-4 and TRBJ2-2; no clear D gene. The CDR3 is 15 residues long. Per the germline V gene, CDR1 is MRHNA and CDR2 is SNTAGT. V was cut by 4 bases and J by 1 base, with 10 bases left in between.

The CDR3 loop is CASSLGLRQGAYGYTF. The CDR3, as DNA: TGCGCCAGCAGCTTGGGCCTTCGACAGGGGGCGTATGGCTACACCTTC. J is TRBJ1-2 and V is TRBV5-1, with 10 bases identical to TRBD1. Germline CDR1 is SGHRS and CDR2 is YFSETQ. CDR3 length: 16 amino acids. Trimming at V came to 0 bases and at J to 5 bases, leaving 7 bases not matched to a gene. Together with reference TRBV5-1 and TRBJ1-2, the CDR3 gives the full variable domain: KAGVTQTPRYLIKTRGQQVTLSCSPISGHRSVSWYQQTPGQGLQFLFEYFSETQRNKGNFPGRFSGRQFSNSRSEMNVSTLELGDSALYLCASSLGLRQGAYGYTFGSGTRLTVV.

The CDR3 loop reads CASSKRVLNIQYF. The DNA for the CDR3 is TGTGCCAGCAGCAAGAGGGTGCTCAACATTCAGTACTTC. This chain joins TRBV11-3 and TRBJ2-4, with D possibly TRBD2 on 5 matching bases. This CDR3 is 13 amino acids long. Looked up from germline, CDR1 is SGHNT and CDR2 is YENEEA. V was clipped by 5 bases and J by 7 bases, with 12 bases between them.

This clone was observed a few times. The V call is TRBV9, the J call TRBJ2-6; 7 nucleotides agree with TRBD1. Trimming cost V 6 bases and J 2 bases; bases outside gene matches: 2. The CDR3 sequence is 14 residues long. Looked up from germline, CDR1 is SGDLS and CDR2 is YYNGEE. CDR3 coding DNA: TGTGCCAGCATTAGGGGGCCTGGGGCCAACGTCCTGACTTTC. Protein product: CASIRGPGANVLTF.

This clone has a handful of counts. This chain links TRBV27 with TRBJ2-1, with 8 bases lining up with TRBD1. With 5 bases clipped from V and 3 bases from J, the junction kept 6 bases outside the gene matches. The CDR3 totals 15 residues. Germline-derived CDR1 and CDR2 are MNHEY and SMNVEV (reference sequence). The CDR3: CASSPMTGDYNEQFF. The CDR3, as DNA: TGTGCCAGCAGTCCTATGACAGGGGACTACAATGAGCAGTTCTTC.

The CDR3 is CASSLSRAGELFF. The CDR3, as DNA: TGCGCCAGCAGCTTATCAAGAGCCGGGGAGCTGTTTTTT. The rearrangement joins TRBV5-1 to TRBJ2-2; D remains ambiguous. This CDR3 region has 13 residues. V was pared by 2 bases and J by 6 bases, with 8 bases between. Germline V gene sequence: CDR1 SGHRS, CDR2 YFSETQ.

This clone appeared a few times. The chain carries TRBV2 and TRBJ1-1; no clear D gene. In germline, CDR1 is SNHLY, CDR2 FYNNEI. V gave up 8 bases and J gave up 1 base, with 14 bases separating them. The CDR3 runs to 14 residues. Written as DNA, the CDR3 is TGTGCCAGCCTAGTGGAAGGTAAGAACACTGAAGCTTTCTTT. Protein sequence: CASLVEGKNTEAFF.

The genes are TRBV5-6 and TRBJ2-5, with TRBD2 identical over 8 bases. Germline loops: CDR1 SGHDT, CDR2 YYEEEE. The CDR3 runs 15 residues. The J segment lost 4 bases and the V segment lost 1 base, leaving 6 bases of the junction unmatched. The DNA of the CDR3 is TGTGCCAGCAGCTTGAACGGGGGGGCCATAGAGACCCAGTACTTC. Residues: CASSLNGGAIETQYF.

This clone was picked up a small number of times. This rearrangement joins TRBV29-1 to TRBJ2-5; D is possibly TRBD1 (6 bases). The CDR3 is made up of 12 amino acids. Germline V CDR1 and CDR2: SQVTM, ANQGSEA. The V gene lost 7 bases and the J gene lost 3 bases, with 12 bases spanning the gap. Here the CDR3 DNA reads TGCAGCGCCCAGAGGACAGAAGAGACCCAGTACTTC. Amino acid sequence: CSAQRTEETQYF.

The V gene is TRBV9, the J gene TRBJ2-7, with a weak D call TRBD1 (5 bases). Between the trimmed V and J ends, which lost 1 base and 5 bases, there was a span of 16 bases. This CDR3 contains 15 residues. Germline lookup yields CDR1 SGDLS and CDR2 YYNGEE. The CDR3 sequence is CASSVHQGRYDEQYF. CDR3 sequence (DNA): TGTGCCAGCAGCGTACACCAGGGCCGTTATGACGAGCAGTACTTC.

The DNA of the CDR3 is TGTGCCAGCAGCCCCAGGGTGGCTGGGGCCAACGTCCTGACTTTC. This codes for CASSPRVAGANVLTF. This rearrangement joins TRBV7-2 to TRBJ2-6; tentative D call: TRBD1 (5 bases). The CDR3 is 15 amino acids. Germline lookup yields CDR1 SGHTA and CDR2 FQGNSA. With 5 bases removed from V and 2 bases from J, the gap between germline ends came to 10 bases.

The gene calls are TRBV6-1 and TRBJ2-7; D remains unclear. V gave up 6 bases and J gave up 3 bases, with 6 bases separating them. The CDR3 consists of 11 residues. CDR1 and CDR2 (germline): MNHNS, SASEGT. DNA of the CDR3: TGTGCCAGCAGCCTTCTCTACGAGCAGTACTTC. It specifies CASSLLYEQYF.

This clone has just a few counts. The V call is TRBV6-1, the J call TRBJ2-7, with D possibly being TRBD2 (7 bases). V gave up 3 bases and J gave up 5 bases, with 14 bases separating them. This CDR3 is 14 amino acids long. Germline V gives CDR1 MNHNS, CDR2 SASEGT. The CDR3 DNA reads TGTGCCAGCAGTGATAGGGGGGGGACCCACGAGCAGTACTTC. Translating gives CASSDRGGTHEQYF.

This chain connects TRBV4-3 to TRBJ2-5; no definite D call. Germline V CDR1 and CDR2: LGHNA, YSLEER. The CDR3 covers 14 residues. Between the trimmed V and J ends, which lost 0 bases and 3 bases, there was a span of 8 bases. CDR3 protein: CASSQDAGKETQYF. The DNA of the CDR3 is TGCGCCAGCAGCCAAGACGCCGGTAAAGAGACCCAGTACTTC.